The present T cell receptor (beta chain) was sequenced within a study of T cells in Graves' hyperthyroidism and ophthalmopathy. Study-level points and caveats: Most clonotypes expanded in thyroid above 0.001 were likewise present in blood.

TCR beta CDR3 regions were amplified from RNA transcripts. When the TCR CDR3 underwent first-round RT-PCR, the HTBI primer set was used. One entry per CDR3 protein, called by TCRdb with MiXCR from the multiplex PCR reads. The top ten hold around a sixth of the sample, which has approximately 530,000 distinct CDR3 sequences, 16% seen once. Comment on this clonotype: Its antigen is not identified. A much larger clonotype is one base distant, so this may be a read error.

Trimming stripped 7 bases from V and 4 bases from J, with 14 bases between. This CDR3 region has 14 residues. The clonotype comes from a woman aged 18-29 years with Graves' hyperthyroidism. Sequencing used blood. The V call is TRBV12-3 or TRBV12-4, the J call TRBJ2-1; D possibly uses TRBD1 or TRBD2 (5 bases each). In DNA, the CDR3 is TGTGCCAGCAACCGGGACCCGCTTTACAATGAGCAGTTCTTC. It yields the protein CASNRDPLYNEQFF.